Listed below are T cell receptor beta chains from one sample, sequenced in a study of shared clonotypes between healthy human individuals. Sequencing used immunoSEQ multiplex PCR; TCRdb keeps in-frame clones, though not all of them. This table has 2 million to 3 million clones, approximately 93% appearing once. Sequenced sample: naive CD4+ T cells from PBMCs. Receptor source: a man in his late teens or twenties in good health. Some clones in this sample may be carry-over from other donors' samples. CDR3s include the opening cysteine and the closing phenylalanine or tryptophan. Fields, in order: D gene, J gene, V gene, clone size, CDR3 protein, CDR3 DNA. D genes are given only for firm matches. Clone size is not always given. Where it is, it says once, few, many or a class for expanded clones.

NA	TRBJ2-3	TRBV25-1	NA	CASAIGGADTQYF	TGTGCCAGCGCAATCGGGGGCGCAGATACGCAGTATTTT
NA	TRBJ2-1	TRBV28	NA	CASSPPGGYYNEQFF	TGTGCCAGCAGCCCGCCTGGGGGGTACTACAATGAGCAGTTCTTC
NA	TRBJ2-5	TRBV11-3	NA	CASSQGASTETQYF	TGTGCCAGCAGCCAAGGGGCTAGCACAGAGACCCAGTACTTC
TRBD2	TRBJ2-7	TRBV5-4	NA	CASSLTGTRDSSQYF	TGTGCCAGCAGCTTGACCGGGACTAGAGATTCGTCGCAGTACTTC
TRBD1	TRBJ2-1	TRBV12-5	NA	CASGLVHQGVSYNEQFF	TGTGCTAGTGGTTTGGTCCACCAGGGGGTCTCCTACAATGAGCAGTTCTTC
NA	TRBJ2-7	TRBV7-3	NA	CASSLRQERSYEQYF	TGTGCCAGCAGCCTAAGACAGGAGCGGTCCTACGAGCAGTACTTC
TRBD1	TRBJ2-1	TRBV14	NA	CASSQDQGQGSREQFF	TGTGCCAGCAGCCAAGATCAGGGACAGGGGTCTCGAGAGCAGTTCTTC
NA	TRBJ2-1	TRBV27	NA	CASLSLSRYNEQFF	TGTGCCAGCCTGTCCCTTTCCCGCTACAATGAGCAGTTCTTC
NA	TRBJ2-1	TRBV5-5	NA	CASSLLGENEQFF	TGTGCCAGCAGCCTCCTGGGGGAGAATGAGCAGTTCTTC
NA	TRBJ2-5	TRBV7-2	NA	CASSRGSRGRETQYF	TGTGCCAGCAGCAGGGGTTCCAGGGGGAGGGAGACCCAGTACTTC
TRBD2	TRBJ2-1	TRBV4-2	NA	CASSQSSGRSNEQFF	TGTGCCAGCAGCCAGTCTAGCGGGAGGAGCAATGAGCAGTTCTTC
NA	TRBJ1-4	TRBV29-1	NA	CSVGGSATNEKLFF	TGCAGCGTTGGCGGATCTGCAACTAATGAAAAACTGTTTTTT
NA	TRBJ1-5	TRBV19	NA	CASSIEGPPQHF	TGTGCCAGTAGTATAGAGGGGCCGCCCCAGCATTTT
NA	TRBJ2-1	TRBV4-3	NA	CASSQEGTPPFF	TGCGCCAGCAGCCAAGAAGGGACTCCCCCGTTCTTC
NA	TRBJ2-5	TRBV6-1	NA	CASSGGGGETQYF	TGTGCCAGCAGTGGGGGAGGGGGGGAGACCCAGTACTTC
TRBD1	TRBJ2-7	TRBV27	few	CAISDRSHYEQYF	TGTGCCATATCGGACAGGAGTCACTACGAGCAGTACTTC
NA	TRBJ2-5	TRBV29-1	NA	CSVGNSYHFQETQYF	TGCAGCGTTGGGAACAGTTACCATTTCCAAGAGACCCAGTACTTC
NA	TRBJ2-5	TRBV7-3	NA	CASSQGVETQYF	TGTGCCAGCAGTCAGGGCGTAGAGACCCAGTACTTC
NA	TRBJ1-4	TRBV7-9	NA	CASSGALRGEKLFF	TGTGCCAGCAGCGGGGCCCTACGGGGGGAAAAACTGTTTTTT
NA	TRBJ2-1	TRBV2	NA	CASSPRPGYNEQFF	TGTGCCAGCAGCCCGAGGCCAGGGTACAATGAGCAGTTCTTC
NA	TRBJ2-7	TRBV5-1	NA	CASSLQGGGDEQYF	TGCGCCAGCAGCCTACAGGGAGGAGGGGACGAGCAGTACTTC
NA	TRBJ2-1	TRBV7-2	NA	CASSSDRSSYNEQFF	TGTGCCAGCAGCTCAGACCGGAGCTCCTACAATGAGCAGTTCTTC
NA	TRBJ1-1	TRBV7-9	NA	CASSLKGVLNTEAFF	TGTGCCAGCAGCCTAAAAGGGGTCCTGAACACTGAAGCTTTCTTT
NA	TRBJ2-7	TRBV14	NA	CASSQEGRGALSYEQYF	TGTGCCAGCAGCCAAGAAGGCCGCGGGGCCCTCTCCTACGAGCAGTACTTC
TRBD1	TRBJ2-2	TRBV19	NA	CASSPGQGGTGELFF	TGTGCCAGTAGCCCCGGACAGGGAGGCACCGGGGAGCTGTTTTTT
TRBD2	TRBJ2-7	TRBV2	NA	CASSEGLAGGEQYF	TGTGCCAGCAGTGAGGGGCTAGCGGGAGGCGAGCAGTACTTC
NA	TRBJ2-4	TRBV5-5	few	CASSLGSTQNIQYF	TGTGCCAGCAGCTTGGGGTCTACCCAAAACATTCAGTACTTC
NA	TRBJ2-7	TRBV28	NA	CASSLGGPSNSYEQYF	TGTGCCAGCAGTTTGGGGGGGCCTTCGAATTCCTACGAGCAGTACTTC
NA	TRBJ1-2	TRBV28	NA	CASSFPGSNGYTF	TGTGCCAGCAGTTTCCCGGGATCCAATGGCTACACCTTC
TRBD2	TRBJ2-1	TRBV7-3	NA	CASSSQAGDSYNEQFF	TGTGCCAGCAGCTCCCAGGCGGGGGATTCCTACAATGAGCAGTTCTTC
TRBD1	TRBJ1-2	TRBV5-5	NA	CASSLGTARYGYTF	TGTGCCAGCAGCTTAGGGACAGCTAGATATGGCTACACCTTC
NA	TRBJ2-5	TRBV15	NA	CATSRRQQETQYF	TGTGCCACCAGCAGACGGCAGCAAGAGACCCAGTACTTC
NA	TRBJ1-1	TRBV10-1	NA	CASSLTGTMTEAFF	TGCGCCAGCAGCCTGACCGGGACAATGACTGAAGCTTTCTTT
NA	TRBJ2-5	TRBV5-4	NA	CASSSPLVETQYF	TGTGCCAGCAGCAGTCCCCTCGTGGAGACCCAGTACTTC
TRBD1	TRBJ2-2	TRBV2	NA	CATRQGPTGELFF	TGTGCCACTAGACAGGGACCGACCGGGGAGCTGTTTTTT
NA	TRBJ1-2	TRBV9	NA	CASSASVDIGGPYGYTF	TGTGCCAGCAGCGCGTCGGTTGACATCGGAGGTCCCTATGGCTACACCTTC
TRBD2	TRBJ2-1	TRBV11-3	once	CASSTGLSGNEQFF	TGTGCCAGCAGCACGGGACTAAGCGGGAATGAGCAGTTCTTC
NA	TRBJ2-3	TRBV7-2	NA	CASSLSSYTQYF	TGTGCCAGCAGCTTATCCTCGTATACGCAGTATTTT
NA	TRBJ2-1	TRBV5-6	NA	CASSLGRTGSRLF	TGTGCCAGCAGCTTGGGAAGGACGGGGAGCAGGCTCTTC
TRBD2	TRBJ2-7	TRBV5-1	NA	CASSKGTSGSNEQYF	TGCGCCAGCAGCAAGGGGACTAGCGGGAGCAACGAGCAGTACTTC